The 20 T cell receptor beta chains presented below share a single source sample, sequenced in a study of blood T cell repertoires in COVID-19. Here immunoSEQ multiplex PCR was the method, and the copy in TCRdb shows in-frame clones only, minus some. The sample carries 68,000 or so clones, 65% to 80% recorded once. Sequenced sample: peripheral blood. These receptors came from a human donor in a cohort sampled during active COVID-19.

The chain couples TRBV19 to TRBJ1-5, with a possible D match to TRBD1 (5 bases). Looked up from germline, CDR1 is LNHDA and CDR2 is SQIVND (reference sequence). The V end was cut by 6 bases, the J end by 0 bases, with 15 bases between. The CDR3 sequence is 16 residues long. CDR3 DNA sequence: TGTGCCAGTAGCCCTACAGGTCCCTATAGCAATCAGCCCCAGCATTTT. This codes for CASSPTGPYSNQPQHF.

V is TRBV19 and J is TRBJ1-2; 8 nucleotides agree with TRBD1. After removal of 3 bases from V and 2 bases from J, the junction contained 11 bases not matched to a gene. Germline V CDR1 and CDR2: LNHDA, SQIVND (reference sequence). The CDR3 loop spans 17 amino acids. CDR3 bases: TGTGCCAGTAGTATGAGGACAGGGCCGGATTTGAACTATGGCTACACCTTC. Amino acids: CASSMRTGPDLNYGYTF.

V and J are TRBV19 and TRBJ2-5, with TRBD2 identical over 7 bases. V trimming: 5 bases; J trimming: 3 bases; junction bases outside the gene matches: 6. The CDR3 runs 14 residues. In germline, CDR1 is LNHDA, CDR2 SQIVND (reference sequence). The DNA for the CDR3 is TGTGCCAGTAGTGACCTGGGGGGGGAAGAGACCCAGTACTTC. Residues: CASSDLGGEETQYF.

This rearrangement joins TRBV4-3 to TRBJ2-5; 10 bases match TRBD1. This CDR3 comprises 15 residues. With V trimmed by 0 bases and J by 3 bases, 1 base remained unmatched. Germline CDR1 LGHNA, CDR2 YSLEER. CDR3 nucleotides: TGCGCCAGCAGCCAAGAGACAGGGGGCGAAGAGACCCAGTACTTC. Translating gives CASSQETGGEETQYF.

This clone was detected a few times. This chain uses TRBV30 with TRBJ2-5, with D possibly being TRBD2 (6 bases). V lost 2 bases to trimming and J lost 8 bases, with 18 bases between them. This CDR3 has 14 residues. The germline gives CDR1 GTSNPN, CDR2 SVGIG (reference sequence). DNA for the CDR3: TGTGCCTGGAGTTTAGCGGACTGGGCCGGAACCCAGTACTTC. As protein: CAWSLADWAGTQYF.

The rearrangement joins TRBV28 to TRBJ1-4; no reliable D call. The germline V gene encodes CDR1 MDHEN and CDR2 SYDVKM. This CDR3 region has 15 residues. Trimming pared 2 bases from V and 7 bases from J, leaving 14 bases between. CDR3 protein: CASSLPWQNSEKLFF. CDR3 bases: TGTGCCAGCAGTTTACCCTGGCAGAATTCTGAAAAACTGTTTTTT.

The V call is TRBV7-2, the J call TRBJ1-1, with D perhaps matching TRBD1 (5 bases). Trimming removed 2 bases from V and 4 bases from J, with 14 bases in between. CDR3 size: 15 residues. Per germline, CDR1 SGHTA and CDR2 FQGNSA. CDR3 region: CASSLTRARVTEAFF. CDR3 nucleotides: TGTGCCAGCAGCTTAACCAGGGCGCGCGTCACTGAAGCTTTCTTT.

This clone has at least ten counts. This chain joins TRBV2 and TRBJ2-7; possible D gene TRBD2, 5 bases. V gave up 8 bases and J gave up 1 base, with 12 bases separating them. From germline, CDR1 is SNHLY and CDR2 FYNNEI. The CDR3 length is 13 residues. CDR3 sequence reads: CASGGVFSYEQYF. The CDR3 DNA sequence: TGTGCCAGCGGAGGAGTCTTTTCCTACGAGCAGTACTTC.

The table lists this clone with a count of one. The gene calls are TRBV30 and TRBJ2-1; possible D gene TRBD1, 5 bases. Trimming stripped 2 bases from V and 9 bases from J, with 14 bases between. The CDR3 has 13 amino acids. The germline CDR1 and CDR2 sequences are GTSNPN and SVGIG (reference sequence). The CDR3 sequence: CAWSLNYRGEQFF. Here the CDR3 DNA reads TGTGCCTGGAGTTTAAATTATAGGGGTGAGCAGTTCTTC.

This clone came up once. The chain carries TRBV7-8 and TRBJ2-3, with 12 bases matching TRBD2. This CDR3 region has 16 residues. Trimming took 5 bases from V and 0 from J; bases not matched to a gene: 3. Germline CDR1 and CDR2: SGHVS and FQNEAQ. The CDR3 nucleotides read TGTGCCAGCAGCCCACTAGCGGGGGGTAGCACAGATACGCAGTATTTT. This sequence encodes CASSPLAGGSTDTQYF.

Remarks on this clone: This same CDR3 is encoded by further DNA sequences in the sample. The V and J genes are TRBV14 and TRBJ1-5; D perhaps matches TRBD1 (6 bases). Germline V gene lookup returns CDR1 SGHDN and CDR2 FVKESK. This CDR3 has 22 amino acids. V lost 0 bases and J 4 bases, leaving 31 bases between the germline ends. The CDR3: CASSQEVTGWVHESRRNQPQHF. For the CDR3, the DNA is TGTGCCAGCAGCCAAGAAGTAACAGGGTGGGTGCATGAATCGAGGAGAAATCAGCCCCAGCATTTT.

V gene TRBV5-1 combines with J gene TRBJ2-5; 10 positions agree with TRBD2. The CDR3 covers 15 residues. The germline V gene encodes CDR1 SGHRS and CDR2 YFSETQ. With V trimmed by 1 base and J by 1 base, 1 base remained unmatched. The DNA of the CDR3 is TGCGCCAGCAGCTTGACTAGCGGGATCCAAGAGACCCAGTACTTC. Its protein product is CASSLTSGIQETQYF.

The V and J genes are TRBV19 and TRBJ2-2; D perhaps matches TRBD1 (6 bases). The V gene lost 3 bases and the J gene lost 3 bases, with 11 bases spanning the gap. The CDR3 is 15 residues long. Germline V gene data show CDR1 as LNHDA and CDR2 as SQIVND (reference sequence). In nucleotides, the CDR3 is TGTGCCAGTAGTATTCAGGGGTATCACACCGGGGAGCTGTTTTTT. This translates into CASSIQGYHTGELFF.

The chain recombines TRBV18 with TRBJ2-1; TRBD2 matches 16 bases. The CDR3 extends over 16 amino acids. Germline V gives CDR1 KGHSH, CDR2 LQKENI. V gave up 3 bases and J gave up 9 bases; unmatched junction bases: 5. CDR3 loop: CASSPGLAGGLVEQFF. CDR3 DNA sequence: TGTGCCAGCTCACCGGGACTAGCGGGGGGGCTGGTTGAGCAGTTCTTC.

The chain carries TRBV7-6 and TRBJ1-1; 8 nucleotides line up with TRBD1. The CDR3 loop spans 18 amino acids. Germline V gene data show CDR1 as SGHVS and CDR2 as FNYEAQ. After removal of 1 base from V and 4 bases from J, the junction contained 14 bases not matched to a gene. The CDR3 here is CASSLGAGGSLGGTEAFF. DNA of the CDR3: TGTGCCAGCAGCTTAGGAGCAGGGGGCTCCCTCGGGGGCACTGAAGCTTTCTTT.

The chain uses TRBV7-9 and TRBJ1-5; TRBD1 matches at 8 bases. Trimming at V came to 4 bases and at J to 6 bases, leaving 2 bases not matched to a gene. The CDR3 is 13 residues long. The germline V gene has CDR1 SEHNR and CDR2 FQNEAQ (reference sequence). The CDR3 DNA sequence: TGTGCCAGCAGCTCACAGGGGGGTCAGCCCCAGCATTTT. Its translation is CASSSQGGQPQHF.

This chain uses TRBV7-2 with TRBJ2-1; 11 nucleotides match TRBD2. CDR3 length: 16 residues. Germline values: CDR1 SGHTA, CDR2 FQGNSA. Germline trimming cut 5 bases from V and 6 bases from J; bases unmatched to any gene: 9. In nucleotides, the CDR3 is TGTGCCAGCAGCAGTTCGCCAGGACTAGCGGGCAATGAGCAGTTCTTC. It encodes CASSSSPGLAGNEQFF.

The J gene is TRBJ1-1, the V gene TRBV19; TRBD1 matches 7 bases. V gave up 9 bases and J gave up 3 bases; unmatched junction bases: 4. There are 12 residues in the CDR3. CDR1 is LNHDA, CDR2 SQIVND, per germline (reference sequence). CDR3 nucleotides: TGTGCCAGCCGGGACAGAGACACTGAAGCTTTCTTT. Encoded protein: CASRDRDTEAFF. Drawing the rest from reference TRBV19 and TRBJ1-1, the complete variable domain is DGGITQSPKYLFRKEGQNVTLSCEQNLNHDAMYWYRQDPGQGLRLIYYSQIVNDFQKGDIAEGYSVSREKKESFPLTVTSAQKNPTAFYLCASRDRDTEAFFGQGTRLTVV.

This chain uses TRBV5-5 with TRBJ2-7; perhaps TRBD1 as D (6 bases). This CDR3 comprises 14 residues. V was cut by 5 bases and J by 0 bases, with 12 bases left in between. The V gene's germline CDR1 is SGHKS and CDR2 YYEKEE (reference sequence). For the CDR3, the DNA is TGTGCCAGCAGGAGGGGGACGGACTCCTACGAGCAGTACTTC. This sequence encodes CASRRGTDSYEQYF.

CDR3 in DNA: TGTGCCAGCAGCTTAGAAAATACTGGCACAGATACGCAGTATTTT. It specifies CASSLENTGTDTQYF. The chain employs TRBV11-3 and TRBJ2-3; D not certain. V gave up 0 bases and J gave up 1 base, with 8 bases separating them. The CDR3 extends over 15 amino acids. The germline V gene encodes CDR1 SGHNT and CDR2 YENEEA.